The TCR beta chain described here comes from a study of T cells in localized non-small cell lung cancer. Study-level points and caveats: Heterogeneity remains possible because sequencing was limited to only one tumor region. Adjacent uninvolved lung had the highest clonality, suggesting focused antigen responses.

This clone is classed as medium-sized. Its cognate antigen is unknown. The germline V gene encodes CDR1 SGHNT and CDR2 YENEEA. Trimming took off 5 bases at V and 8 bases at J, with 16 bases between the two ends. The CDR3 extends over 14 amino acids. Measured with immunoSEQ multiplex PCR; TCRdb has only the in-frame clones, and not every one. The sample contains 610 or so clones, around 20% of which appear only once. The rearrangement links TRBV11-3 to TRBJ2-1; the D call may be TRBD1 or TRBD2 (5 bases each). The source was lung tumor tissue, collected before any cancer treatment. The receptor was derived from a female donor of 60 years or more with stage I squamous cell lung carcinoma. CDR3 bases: TGTGCCAGCAGCCCGGGACCCGCACGCCATGAGCAGTTCTTC. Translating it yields CASSPGPARHEQFF.